The 28 T cell receptor beta chains presented below share a single source sample, sequenced in a study of early T cells in non-severe SARS-CoV-2 infection (dated by TCRdb to 2020 to 2022). Library preparation employed 5' RACE. The listed sequencing device is NextSeq 500. TCRdb handled the public reads itself, with Q25 trimming in fastp and clone calling in MiXCR, and kept productive beta chains. Rows are combined by CDR3 protein, so each entry shows the most common genes and DNA. The sample table contains around 94,000 distinct CDR3 sequences; only one count was recorded for over 10% of them. The ten most abundant clones make up 5.5% to 7% of the sample. The sequencing input was whole blood. All receptors come from an adult who was a healthcare worker with PCR-confirmed SARS-CoV-2 infection or an uninfected control (not recorded which).

The V call is TRBV29-1, the J call TRBJ2-2, with 13 bases lining up with TRBD2. The CDR3 contains 12 residues. Per germline, CDR1 SQVTM and CDR2 ANQGSEA. Trimming removed 6 bases from V and 8 bases from J; junction bases left unmatched: 0. The CDR3 protein is CSVGLAGGELFF. CDR3 coding DNA: TGCAGCGTGGGACTAGCGGGAGGGGAGCTGTTTTTT.

This CDR3 reads CASSKVLGAGANVLTF. In DNA, the CDR3 is TGTGCCAGCAGCAAAGTTCTGGGAGCTGGGGCCAACGTCCTGACTTTC. This chain joins TRBV21-1 and TRBJ2-6; the table's D call, TRBD2, has no DNA check behind it. TRBV21-1 counts as a pseudogene. This CDR3 region has 16 residues.

The table lists this clonotype with a few counts. J is TRBJ2-3 and V is TRBV21-1; the DNA was not compared with TRBD2, the D call given in the table. TRBV21-1 is an annotated pseudogene. This CDR3 region has 14 residues. The CDR3 loop is CAMIGLAEGDTQYF. CDR3 DNA sequence: TGTGCCATGATAGGGCTAGCCGAGGGAGATACGCAGTATTTT.

This clonotype was counted a few times. The rearrangement uses TRBV5-4 and TRBJ2-1; the match to TRBD2 covers 9 bases. Germline V gene lookup returns CDR1 SGHNT and CDR2 YYREEE (reference sequence). The CDR3 sequence is 14 residues long. After removal of 7 bases from V and 5 bases from J, the junction contained 7 bases not matched to a gene. This CDR3 reads CASASSGIHNEQFF. The CDR3 nucleotides read TGTGCCAGCGCTTCTAGCGGGATCCACAATGAGCAGTTCTTC.

This clonotype was found a few times. CDR3 sequence (DNA): TGTGCCAGCAGCTTAGCGGGGGCCGAAAAACTGTTTTTT. Translated, it gives CASSLAGAEKLFF. V usage is TRBV7-6 and J usage is TRBJ1-4, with TRBD1 as a possible D gene (6 bases). The V and J ends lost 0 bases and 8 bases respectively, with 7 bases between them. The CDR3 covers 13 residues. Per germline, CDR1 SGHVS and CDR2 FNYEAQ.

This rearrangement joins TRBV6-5 to TRBJ2-3, with 8 bases lining up with TRBD2. CDR1 and CDR2 from the germline V gene are MNHEY and SVGAGI. V lost 4 bases and J lost 4; bases outside the gene matches: 4. The CDR3 sequence is 14 residues long. CDR3 bases: TGTGCCAGCAGTTCCCGGGGGGGCCCAGATACGCAGTATTTT. Translation gives CASSSRGGPDTQYF.

The gene calls are TRBV5-1 and TRBJ2-2; the D gene is possibly TRBD1 (5 bases). The CDR3 extends over 14 amino acids. Germline-derived CDR1 and CDR2 are SGHRS and YFSETQ. V shed 4 bases and J shed 3 bases, with 10 bases lying between them. The CDR3, as DNA: TGCGCCAGCAGCCCCGAGACAGACACCGGGGAGCTGTTTTTT. It specifies CASSPETDTGELFF.

This clonotype was observed many times. The V and J genes are TRBV20-1 and TRBJ2-1; D possibly corresponds to TRBD1 (6 bases). The germline gives CDR1 DFQATT, CDR2 SNEGSKA (reference sequence). This CDR3 spans 14 amino acids. Trimming removed 3 bases from V and 2 bases from J, with 11 bases in between. The CDR3 spells CSARRTVPYNEQFF. In nucleotides, the CDR3 is TGCAGTGCTAGGAGGACAGTCCCCTACAATGAGCAGTTCTTC.

This clonotype appeared a few times. V and J are TRBV6-5 and TRBJ2-3, with 14 positions matching TRBD2. Germline CDR1 reads MNHEY; CDR2 reads SVGAGI. The J segment lost 3 bases and the V segment lost 3 bases, leaving 8 bases of the junction unmatched. This CDR3 has 18 amino acids. Written as DNA, the CDR3 is TGTGCCAGCAGTTATACCCCCGGGACTAGCGGGAGAACAGATACGCAGTATTTT. This gives the protein CASSYTPGTSGRTDTQYF.

The table lists this clonotype with a few counts. This chain uses TRBV6-1 with TRBJ1-6; weak D call: TRBD1 (5 bases). Germline lookup yields CDR1 MNHNS and CDR2 SASEGT. This CDR3 is 15 amino acids long. Trimming removed 8 bases at V and 5 bases at J, with 16 bases between. CDR3 sequence: CASAVQEADNSPLHF. CDR3 DNA: TGTGCCAGCGCAGTACAGGAAGCCGATAATTCACCCCTCCACTTT.

This clonotype came up a few times. J is TRBJ2-2 and V is TRBV4-3, with TRBD2 identical over 8 bases. The CDR3 consists of 16 residues. Trimming at V came to 5 bases and at J to 1 base, leaving 6 bases not matched to a gene. Germline values: CDR1 LGHNA, CDR2 YSLEER. As DNA, the CDR3 is TGCGCCAGCAGCTCTTTAGCGGGAATGAACACCGGGGAGCTGTTTTTT. Translated, it gives CASSSLAGMNTGELFF.

This clonotype occurred a few times. The chain has TRBV5-1 and TRBJ2-1; no clear D gene. Germline CDR1 and CDR2: SGHRS and YFSETQ. The CDR3 runs to 16 residues. The V end was cut by 0 bases, the J end by 3 bases, with 13 bases between. The CDR3 here is CASSLASAPHYNEQFF. CDR3 nucleotide sequence: TGCGCCAGCAGCTTGGCTTCGGCGCCGCACTACAATGAGCAGTTCTTC. Complete variable domain (other parts from reference TRBV5-1 and TRBJ2-1): KAGVTQTPRYLIKTRGQQVTLSCSPISGHRSVSWYQQTPGQGLQFLFEYFSETQRNKGNFPGRFSGRQFSNSRSEMNVSTLELGDSALYLCASSLASAPHYNEQFFGPGTRLTVL.

The J gene is TRBJ2-7, the V gene TRBV20-1; the match to TRBD2 covers 10 bases. Germline loops: CDR1 DFQATT, CDR2 SNEGSKA (reference sequence). The CDR3 totals 14 residues. V was clipped by 5 bases and J by 2 bases; unmatched bases: 6. CDR3 coding DNA: TGCAGTGCTCTACTAGCGGGAAGAACCTACGAGCAGTACTTC. The encoded protein is CSALLAGRTYEQYF.

The genes are TRBV7-9 and TRBJ1-2; D is perhaps TRBD1 (6 bases). CDR1 and CDR2 from the germline V gene are SEHNR and FQNEAQ (reference sequence). CDR3 length: 12 residues. Between the trimmed V and J ends, which lost 5 bases and 5 bases, there was a span of 9 bases. The CDR3 DNA sequence: TGTGCCAGCAGCCCGGGACAATATGGCTACACCTTC. It specifies CASSPGQYGYTF.

The gene calls are TRBV28 and TRBJ1-3; D is undetermined. CDR1 and CDR2 from the germline V gene are MDHEN and SYDVKM. V was clipped by 8 bases and J by 0 bases, with 2 bases between them. The CDR3 is 11 amino acids. The CDR3 here is CASHSGNTIYF. The DNA for the CDR3 is TGTGCCAGCCACTCTGGAAACACCATATATTTT.

This clonotype was seen ten or more times. J is TRBJ2-3 and V is TRBV20-1; D is unclear. CDR1 and CDR2 from the germline V gene are DFQATT and SNEGSKA (reference sequence). The CDR3 totals 16 residues. V gave up 0 bases and J gave up 2 bases, with 15 bases separating them. CDR3 in amino acids: CSARDRTQPSTDTQYF. The CDR3 DNA reads as TGCAGTGCTAGAGATAGGACCCAACCTTCCACAGATACGCAGTATTTT.

This clonotype was seen only a few times. V gene TRBV11-2 combines with J gene TRBJ2-7; D is possibly TRBD1 (7 bases). The CDR3 runs 14 residues. CDR1 is SGHAT, CDR2 FQNNGV, per germline. With 3 bases removed from V and 5 bases from J, the gap between germline ends came to 14 bases. The CDR3 DNA sequence: TGTGCCAGCAGCTTCCTGGAGGGGGCCCACGAGCAGTACTTC. Translated: CASSFLEGAHEQYF.

This clonotype has a handful of counts. This chain connects TRBV7-4 to TRBJ1-6; D is unclear. The V gene's germline CDR1 is SGHVT and CDR2 SQSDAQ. The V end was cut by 2 bases, the J end by 7 bases, with 24 bases between. The CDR3 contains 19 residues. CDR3 bases: TGTGCCAGCAGCTTAAGTAATAGGACCCAAGCGGGCCTCAATTCACCCCTCCACTTT. This encodes CASSLSNRTQAGLNSPLHF.

The chain links TRBV3-1 to TRBJ2-1; D tentatively reads TRBD1 or TRBD2 (5 bases each). Germline V lookup: CDR1 LGHDT, CDR2 YNNKEL (reference sequence). V was shortened by 2 bases and J by 7 bases, with 12 bases between the two germline ends. The CDR3 covers 14 residues. CDR3 nucleotide sequence: TGTGCCAGCAGCCAACGGGGCATTACAAATGAGCAGTTCTTC. Protein sequence: CASSQRGITNEQFF.

In this sample, this clonotype turned up many times. The chain joins TRBV7-8 to TRBJ2-5; 9 nucleotides agree with TRBD1. The CDR3 consists of 18 residues. Per the germline V gene, CDR1 is SGHVS and CDR2 is FQNEAQ. Germline trimming cut 6 bases from V and 1 base from J; bases unmatched to any gene: 15. DNA of the CDR3: TGTGCCAGCAGAGAAGGGCGCTGGGACAGGGTCTTCCAAGAGACCCAGTACTTC. This codes for CASREGRWDRVFQETQYF.

This clonotype was observed a few times. This chain connects TRBV5-6 to TRBJ2-7; D is unclear. This CDR3 is built from 14 residues. The V gene's germline CDR1 is SGHDT and CDR2 YYEEEE. Trimming stripped 0 bases from V and 2 bases from J, with 9 bases between. Here the CDR3 reads CASSLGRTPYEQYF. The CDR3 DNA follows: TGTGCCAGCAGCTTGGGACGAACACCCTACGAGCAGTACTTC.

This clonotype turned up a few times. This chain uses TRBV20-1 with TRBJ2-7, with 11 bases aligning to TRBD2. This CDR3 is built from 14 residues. The ends lost 6 bases at V and 6 bases at J; junction bases unmatched: 10. Germline assignment: CDR1 DFQATT and CDR2 SNEGSKA (reference sequence). CDR3 nucleotide sequence: TGCAGTGCCACACTAGCGGGAGTACTGGGCGAGCAGTACTTC. This translates into CSATLAGVLGEQYF.

The chain has TRBV2 and TRBJ1-1; D is uncertain. Germline V lookup: CDR1 SNHLY, CDR2 FYNNEI. The V end lost 7 bases, the J end lost 11 bases, and 14 bases lay between the germline ends. The CDR3 runs to 11 residues. This CDR3 is CASTLDVGAFF. The CDR3 DNA is TGTGCCAGCACCCTGGACGTTGGGGCTTTCTTT.

This chain uses TRBV21-1 with TRBJ2-1. TRBV21-1 is shown as a pseudogene. This CDR3 is built from 15 residues. CDR3 sequence (DNA): TGTGCCAGCAGCAAATATAATAGTGAAGTGAATGAGCAGTTCTTC. The encoded protein is CASSKYNSEVNEQFF.

The rearrangement joins TRBV7-2 to TRBJ2-2; a possible D gene is TRBD2 (6 bases). The CDR3 length is 13 residues. CDR1 is SGHTA and CDR2 is FQGNSA in the germline V gene. Trimming took off 2 bases at V and 7 bases at J, with 8 bases between the two ends. The CDR3 spells CASSLRRGGELFF. In DNA form, the CDR3 reads TGTGCCAGCAGCTTACGGCGGGGCGGGGAGCTGTTTTTT.

This clonotype has just one count. The chain employs TRBV6-2 or TRBV6-3 and TRBJ2-7; 8 bases fit TRBD2. The CDR3 covers 14 residues. The V segment lost 7 bases and the J segment 3 bases; nucleotides outside the gene matches: 8. Germline V gives CDR1 MNHEY, CDR2 SVGEGT. The DNA for the CDR3 is TGTGCCAGCACCTTACTAGCGGACGACTACGAGCAGTACTTC. Protein product: CASTLLADDYEQYF.

The J gene is TRBJ1-5, the V gene TRBV18; D perhaps matches TRBD1 (5 bases). The germline gives CDR1 KGHSH, CDR2 LQKENI. Trimming took 1 base from V and 6 from J, leaving 16 bases between them. The length of the CDR3 is 16 residues. The CDR3 loop is CASSPQAQGSSQPQHF. CDR3 coding DNA: TGTGCCAGCTCACCACAGGCCCAGGGTTCAAGTCAGCCCCAGCATTTT.

V is TRBV19 and J is TRBJ2-1, with 13 positions matching TRBD2. The CDR3 is 17 amino acids. V lost 6 bases and J lost 8; bases outside the gene matches: 13. Per germline, CDR1 LNHDA and CDR2 SQIVND (reference sequence). DNA for the CDR3: TGTGCCAGTAGACCCGGACTAGCGGGAGTGTTTATTGATGAGCAGTTCTTC. Translation: CASRPGLAGVFIDEQFF.